This TCR beta chain was sequenced during a study of blood T cell repertoires in COVID-19. Study context: Donors in the United States, Italy and Spain gave samples during acute or convalescent COVID-19. T cells, B-cell-depleted T cells, or PBMCs provided the cDNA or gDNA that served as material.

Per the study methods: Nucleated cell counts were estimated from reference gene primer amplification. Sequencing was performed with immunoSEQ multiplex PCR; in TCRdb, only in-frame clones are kept and a portion is missing. That table gives V, J and clone size, and the DNA gave D and trimming. Found here are about 100,000 clones, 85% of them singletons; the top ten hold around 15%. This CDR3 is built from 16 residues. Trimming removed 6 bases at V and 1 base at J, with 18 bases between. Per the germline V gene, CDR1 is SNHLY and CDR2 is FYNNEI. This TCR derives from a man over 45 with active or convalescent COVID-19. The V gene is TRBV2, the J gene TRBJ1-1; D uncertain. Sequencing was done on a sample of peripheral blood. For the CDR3, the DNA is TGTGCCAGCAGGCCCGGGTTTTTTATGGGGAACACTGAAGCTTTCTTT. Amino acid sequence: CASRPGFFMGNTEAFF.